A single sample gave rise to the 11 T cell receptor beta chains below, sequenced in a study of T cell repertoires in cytomegalovirus infection. The antigens for these receptors are not known. MiXCR, run by TCRdb on the reads, gives a single entry per CDR3 protein. The sample yields approximately 990,000 distinct CDR3 sequences, approximately 33% seen once. Sample: cultured CD8+ T cells from PBMCs, taken from culture after CMV antigen stimulation. These receptors originate from a human donor in good health (CMV status not recorded). Some clones in this sample may be carry-over from other donors' samples.

This clonotype has only a few counts. The V gene is TRBV7-9, the J gene TRBJ1-5; D remains ambiguous. CDR1 is SEHNR and CDR2 is FQNEAQ in the germline V gene (reference sequence). The CDR3 extends over 16 amino acids. Trimming pared 4 bases from V and 6 bases from J, leaving 19 bases between. The CDR3 nucleotides read TGTGCCAGCAGCTCTAACGACGCGGGGAGCGGTCAGCCCCAGCATTTT. Translating gives CASSSNDAGSGQPQHF.

The sample holds a few counts of this clonotype. This rearrangement joins TRBV7-6 to TRBJ2-1; D unclear. CDR1 and CDR2 (germline): SGHVS, FNYEAQ. Trimming stripped 5 bases from V and 1 base from J, with 9 bases between. This CDR3 has 14 amino acids. For the CDR3, the DNA is TGTGCCAGCAGCCCCGGACGGTCCTACAATGAGCAGTTCTTC. Its protein product is CASSPGRSYNEQFF.

This chain links TRBV6-2 or TRBV6-3 with TRBJ2-3, with D possibly TRBD1 on 6 matching bases. Between the trimmed V and J ends, which lost 5 bases and 7 bases, there was a span of 10 bases. The CDR3 sequence is 12 residues long. Germline CDR1 MNHEY, CDR2 SVGEGT. The DNA of the CDR3 is TGTGCCAGCAGTGCGGACAGCAATACGCAGTATTTT. Residues: CASSADSNTQYF.

There are a few counts of this clonotype. J is TRBJ2-1 and V is TRBV27; D possibly matches TRBD1 or TRBD2 (5 bases each). The CDR3 has 15 amino acids. V gave up 5 bases and J gave up 6 bases, with 17 bases separating them. Germline loops: CDR1 MNHEY, CDR2 SMNVEV (reference sequence). The CDR3 DNA sequence: TGTGCCAGCAGTAAAGGGACCGCCCCGGTCAATGAGCAGTTCTTC. This gives the protein CASSKGTAPVNEQFF.

Concerning this clonotype itself: Its ends do not fully match the called genes, so a read error is possible. The V call is TRBV5-1, the J call TRBJ1-1; D gene unclear. The CDR3 consists of 15 residues. Per germline, CDR1 SGHRS and CDR2 YFSETQ. The CDR3 DNA follows: TGCGCCAGCAGTTTGGGGAGGATTAAGAGCACTGAAGCTTTCTTT. Amino acid sequence: CASSLGRIKSTEAFF. The complete variable domain, with remaining parts taken from reference TRBV5-1 and TRBJ1-1, reads KAGVTQTPRYLIKTRGQQVTLSCSPISGHRSVSWYQQTPGQGLQFLFEYFSETQRNKGNFPGRFSGRQFSNSRSEMNVSTLELGDSALYLCASSLGRIKSTEAFFGQGTRLTVV.

The V and J genes are TRBV19 and TRBJ2-7; 7 bases align to TRBD2. The CDR3 runs to 12 residues. Per the germline V gene, CDR1 is LNHDA and CDR2 is SQIVND (reference sequence). V shed 8 bases, J shed 6 bases, and the junction held 7 bases outside the gene matches. In DNA, the CDR3 is TGTGCCAGTGCGGGGGTCGGGGGCGAGCAGTACGTC. Its translation: CASAGVGGEQYV.

This clonotype was counted ten times or more. The chain is built from TRBV7-8 and TRBJ2-3, with D perhaps matching TRBD1 or TRBD2 (5 bases each). The CDR3 is made up of 15 amino acids. The V end lost 1 base, the J end lost 4 bases, and 12 bases lay between the germline ends. Looked up from germline, CDR1 is SGHVS and CDR2 is FQNEAQ. The CDR3 spells CASSLGLQGADTQYF. The CDR3, as DNA: TGTGCCAGCAGCTTAGGCCTGCAGGGAGCAGATACGCAGTATTTT.

V is TRBV27 and J is TRBJ2-2; D might be TRBD1 (5 bases). CDR3 size: 17 residues. Deletions cut 7 bases from V and 6 bases from J, with 24 bases between. Looked up from germline, CDR1 is MNHEY and CDR2 is SMNVEV (reference sequence). DNA for the CDR3: TGTGCCAGCAACCCCCTTTTCGATGGGGCAGTTGCCGGGGAGCTGTTTTTT. Protein: CASNPLFDGAVAGELFF.

The chain links TRBV20-1 to TRBJ2-5, with TRBD2 matching over 13 bases. Germline V gene sequence: CDR1 DFQATT, CDR2 SNEGSKA (reference sequence). V lost 6 bases and J lost 4; bases outside the gene matches: 8. The CDR3 is made up of 15 amino acids. As DNA, the CDR3 is TGCAGTGCCCTGACTAGCGGGGGGCCTCCAGAGACCCAGTACTTC. Translating it yields CSALTSGGPPETQYF.

The chain combines TRBV28 with TRBJ1-2, with TRBD1 as a possible D gene (5 bases). The CDR3 totals 18 residues. V lost 4 bases and J lost 2, with 23 bases in between. Germline CDR1 and CDR2: MDHEN and SYDVKM. CDR3 region: CASSSYFIDSNLNYGYTF. CDR3 DNA: TGTGCCAGCAGTTCCTATTTCATTGACAGCAACTTGAACTATGGCTACACCTTC.

This chain links TRBV7-9 with TRBJ1-1; D not resolved. CDR1 and CDR2 from the germline V gene are SEHNR and FQNEAQ (reference sequence). The CDR3 consists of 13 residues. With 7 bases removed from V and 1 base from J, the gap between germline ends came to 10 bases. CDR3 DNA: TGTGCCAGCACAGACACCAAGAACACTGAAGCTTTCTTT. It codes for CASTDTKNTEAFF.